The sequence of this T cell receptor beta chain was determined in a study of blood T cell repertoires in COVID-19. Assay used: immunoSEQ multiplex PCR; TCRdb lists only in-frame clones, some missing. The data show 200,000 to 300,000 clones, with around 84% seen just once and 4.2% held by the top ten. This clone showed up just once. This sequence was found in a man aged 55-75 years with acute or convalescent COVID-19. Source material: peripheral blood.

The CDR3 DNA reads TGCGCCAGCAGCCGGACTAGCGGGAGTTACGAGCAGTACTTC. It codes for CASSRTSGSYEQYF. The chain joins TRBV5-1 to TRBJ2-7; 13 bases align to TRBD2. This CDR3 is 14 amino acids long. The V and J ends lost 4 bases and 4 bases, in that order; junction bases with no gene match: 2. CDR1 is SGHRS and CDR2 is YFSETQ in the germline V gene.